One sample yielded the 11 T cell receptor beta chains listed below, sequenced in a study of cytomegalovirus exposure and HLA in healthy donors. Both 60 Vbeta primers and 13 Jbeta primers went into the PCR. Using immunoSEQ multiplex PCR, the repertoire was profiled, and TCRdb retains in-frame clones only, with some absent. The sample has some 170,000 clones, 70% to 80% seen once. Sequenced material: PBMCs. These receptors were obtained from a man between 18 and 35 years old in good health and CMV-seropositive.

Remarks on this clone: An end of the junction differs from the germline gene, which may be a read error. The V and J genes are TRBV29-1 and TRBJ2-1; TRBD1 is a possible D gene (6 bases). Germline lookup yields CDR1 SQVTM and CDR2 ANQGSEA. CDR3 length equals 14 residues. CDR3 region: CSVEGAGSYNGQFF. The CDR3, as DNA: TGCAGCGTTGAGGGGGCTGGTTCCTACAATGGGCAGTTCTTC.

The chain links TRBV15 to TRBJ1-1, with D maybe TRBD1 (6 bases). Trimming cost V 3 bases and J 4 bases, with 15 bases left between them. Germline-derived CDR1 and CDR2 are LNHNV and YYDKDF (reference sequence). The CDR3 spans 15 residues. The CDR3 sequence is CATSRPGGGGTEAFF. CDR3 DNA: TGTGCCACCAGCAGGCCGGGAGGGGGAGGCACTGAAGCTTTCTTT.

V usage is TRBV2 and J usage is TRBJ1-1; 10 positions agree with TRBD1. J gave up 1 base and V 6 bases, and 5 bases lay outside the gene matches. The length of the CDR3 is 15 residues. In germline, CDR1 is SNHLY, CDR2 FYNNEI. This chain's CDR3 is CASSRQGARNTEAFF. The CDR3 DNA is TGTGCCAGCAGCCGACAGGGGGCGAGGAACACTGAAGCTTTCTTT.

The chain is built from TRBV10-3 and TRBJ1-3; 8 bases map to TRBD2. Near its end, the DNA agrees better with TRBJ2-2, so the J call may be wrong. The CDR3 contains 14 residues. CDR1 and CDR2 (germline): ENHRY, SYGVKD. In DNA, the CDR3 is TGTGCCATCAGTCTAGCGGGGAACACCGGGGAGCTGTTTTTT. It is translated as CAISLAGNTGELFF.

J is TRBJ2-3 and V is TRBV7-2; weak D call: TRBD2 (7 bases). Trimming removed 11 bases at V and 6 bases at J, with 12 bases between. The CDR3 contains 11 residues. The germline V gene encodes CDR1 SGHTA and CDR2 FQGNSA. CDR3 in DNA: TGTGCCGCGAGGGGGGGGGATACGCAGTATTTT. Encoded protein: CAARGGDTQYF.

The rearrangement joins TRBV27 to TRBJ1-5, with 7 nucleotides matching TRBD1. Germline-derived CDR1 and CDR2 are MNHEY and SMNVEV (reference sequence). V was pared by 5 bases and J by 3 bases, with 10 bases of the junction left unmatched. CDR3 length: 16 residues. CDR3 DNA: TGTGCCAGCAGTCCTTTCTCGACAGGGTCCAATCAGCCCCAGCATTTT. Translated: CASSPFSTGSNQPQHF.

V and J are TRBV2 and TRBJ2-3; weak D call: TRBD2 (7 bases). Germline CDR1 and CDR2: SNHLY and FYNNEI. The CDR3 runs to 15 residues. The germline V and J ends were trimmed by 6 bases and 8 bases, with 21 bases remaining between them. CDR3 bases: TGTGCCAGCAGAGGGAGTAGTGGGGGGGCCCCTACGCAGTATTTT. This sequence encodes CASRGSSGGAPTQYF.

V gene TRBV19 combines with J gene TRBJ2-2; 8 positions agree with TRBD1. Trimming cost V 6 bases and J 1 base; bases outside gene matches: 7. The CDR3 extends over 16 amino acids. The germline V gene has CDR1 LNHDA and CDR2 SQIVND (reference sequence). The CDR3 protein is CASSPRGTGNTGELFF. DNA of the CDR3: TGTGCCAGTAGCCCTAGGGGGACAGGGAACACCGGGGAGCTGTTTTTT.

The V and J genes are TRBV5-4 and TRBJ2-1; 7 bases match TRBD1. The ends lost 0 bases at V and 5 bases at J; junction bases unmatched: 5. CDR3 size: 15 residues. The germline V gene encodes CDR1 SGHNT and CDR2 YYREEE (reference sequence). CDR3 coding DNA: TGTGCCAGCAGCTTGGGAGGGACAGATAACAATGAGCAGTTCTTC. Encoded protein: CASSLGGTDNNEQFF.

This chain joins TRBV7-9 and TRBJ2-7, with a possible D match to TRBD2 (5 bases). V was trimmed by 7 bases and J by 2 bases, leaving 12 bases between them. From germline, CDR1 is SEHNR and CDR2 FQNEAQ (reference sequence). The length of the CDR3 is 13 residues. The CDR3 sequence: CASTFRETYEQYF. CDR3 DNA: TGTGCCAGCACCTTCCGGGAAACCTACGAGCAGTACTTC.

The rearrangement links TRBV4-2 to TRBJ1-2; possible D gene TRBD1, 6 bases. The CDR3 loop spans 13 amino acids. Germline V gene data show CDR1 as LGHNA and CDR2 as YNFKEQ. V was clipped by 2 bases and J by 7 bases, with 11 bases between them. The CDR3 loop is CASSQPDRRGYTF. The CDR3 DNA is TGTGCCAGCAGCCAACCCGACAGGCGTGGCTACACCTTC.